One and the same sample provided the 11 T cell receptor beta chains below, sequenced in a study of cytomegalovirus exposure and HLA in healthy donors. The PCR was carried out with 60 Vbeta primers and 13 Jbeta primers. Libraries were prepared by immunoSEQ multiplex PCR; TCRdb keeps only in-frame clonotypes and omits some of them. The sample contains 100,000 or so clones, roughly 75% of which appear only once. Sequences were obtained from PBMCs. The receptor source for this set is a male donor in good health and CMV-seropositive.

The CDR3 DNA follows: TGTGCCAGCAGTCTCCAGGGGAGGGTCTACAATGAGCAGTTCTTC. It codes for CASSLQGRVYNEQFF. The chain recombines TRBV28 with TRBJ2-1; D is possibly TRBD2 (7 bases). Germline V gene lookup returns CDR1 MDHEN and CDR2 SYDVKM. Trimming shortened V by 5 bases and J by 3 bases, and 14 bases separated the two germline ends. The CDR3 covers 15 residues.

This clone was seen a few times. The chain uses TRBV4-1 and TRBJ1-2, with D perhaps matching TRBD1 (6 bases). V was clipped by 1 base and J by 8 bases, with 20 bases between them. The CDR3 has 16 residues. CDR1 MGHRA and CDR2 YSYEKL come from the germline V gene. Here the CDR3 reads CASSQGSRGGPRGYTF. The CDR3 DNA is TGCGCCAGCAGCCAAGGCTCGAGGGGGGGCCCGAGAGGCTACACCTTC.

The J gene is TRBJ1-1, the V gene TRBV5-4; D unresolved. This CDR3 comprises 14 residues. V lost 3 bases, J lost 4 bases, and 13 bases lay in between. The germline V gene has CDR1 SGHNT and CDR2 YYREEE (reference sequence). The CDR3 protein is CASSSEPGSTEAFF. The CDR3 coding sequence is TGTGCCAGCAGCTCCGAACCGGGATCCACTGAAGCTTTCTTT. The entire variable domain, with the rest obtained from reference TRBV5-4 and TRBJ1-1, is as follows: ETGVTQSPTHLIKTRGQQVTLRCSSQSGHNTVSWYQQALGQGPQFIFQYYREEENGRGNFPPRFSGLQFPNYSSELNVNALELDDSALYLCASSSEPGSTEAFFGQGTRLTVV.

The table lists this clone with a count of one. The chain couples TRBV7-9 to TRBJ1-1, with D hard to call. V dropped 4 bases and J dropped 4 bases, with 13 bases sitting between them. Germline V CDR1 and CDR2: SEHNR, FQNEAQ (reference sequence). CDR3 length: 14 residues. DNA of the CDR3: TGTGCCAGCAGCTCCCTGTCAGCGTTCACTGAAGCTTTCTTT. This encodes CASSSLSAFTEAFF.

The rearrangement uses TRBV7-3 and TRBJ2-1; 8 nucleotides match TRBD2. Germline CDR1 and CDR2: SGHTA and FQGTGA. The CDR3 spans 13 residues. V lost 6 bases, J lost 10 bases, and 8 bases stayed unmatched. This CDR3 is CASRKAGVEEQFF. The DNA for the CDR3 is TGTGCCAGCAGGAAAGCGGGGGTTGAAGAGCAGTTCTTC. The whole variable domain, filled in from reference TRBV7-3 and TRBJ2-1, reads GAGVSQTPSNKVTEKGKYVELRCDPISGHTALYWYRQSLGQGPEFLIYFQGTGAADDSGLPNDRFFAVRPEGSVSTLKIQRTERGDSAVYLCASRKAGVEEQFFGPGTRLTVL.

The J gene is TRBJ1-4, the V gene TRBV7-2; 7 positions agree with TRBD1. This CDR3 spans 14 amino acids. V lost 5 bases and J lost 8; bases outside the gene matches: 8. Germline assignment: CDR1 SGHTA and CDR2 FQGNSA. In DNA form, the CDR3 reads TGTGCCAGCAGCACTCGACAGGGAGAGGAAAAACTGTTTTTT. This codes for CASSTRQGEEKLFF.

The V and J genes are TRBV4-2 and TRBJ2-7, with TRBD1 as a possible D gene (5 bases). CDR1 LGHNA and CDR2 YNFKEQ come from the germline V gene. The CDR3 runs 12 residues. The ends were cut back, 0 bases at V and 5 bases at J, with 5 bases in the middle. The CDR3 sequence is CASSQDRDEQYF. CDR3 DNA sequence: TGTGCCAGCAGCCAAGACAGGGACGAGCAGTACTTC.

This clone was seen a handful of times. The V gene is TRBV27, the J gene TRBJ1-2; no reliable D call. V lost 0 bases to trimming and J lost 5 bases, with 10 bases between them. CDR1 is MNHEY and CDR2 is SMNVEV in the germline V gene (reference sequence). The CDR3 is made up of 14 amino acids. The DNA for the CDR3 is TGTGCCAGCAGTTTATCGGTAACAGAGTATGGCTACACCTTC. This codes for CASSLSVTEYGYTF.

The rearrangement links TRBV5-6 to TRBJ2-5, with D possibly matching TRBD1 (6 bases). V lost 0 bases to trimming and J lost 5 bases, with 11 bases between them. The germline CDR1 and CDR2 sequences are SGHDT and YYEEEE. The CDR3 length is 14 residues. CDR3 in DNA: TGTGCCAGCAGCTTGGTCCAGGGGCGGGAGACCCAGTACTTC. It specifies CASSLVQGRETQYF.

The sample holds one count of this clone. This chain connects TRBV4-1 to TRBJ1-2, with TRBD1 matching 9 bases. The CDR3 is 15 amino acids. With V trimmed by 4 bases and J by 6 bases, 9 bases remained unmatched. Germline CDR1 is MGHRA and CDR2 is YSYEKL. CDR3 bases: TGCGCCAGCAGCCGACCTGGACAGGGGCCGGATGGCTACACCTTC. This translates into CASSRPGQGPDGYTF.

The rearrangement joins TRBV19 to TRBJ1-4; D remains ambiguous. V shed 3 bases and J shed 7 bases, with 12 bases lying between them. This CDR3 contains 14 residues. From germline, CDR1 is LNHDA and CDR2 SQIVND (reference sequence). The CDR3 DNA reads as TGTGCCAGTAGTATTGGTCCTGGCGGTGAAAAACTGTTTTTT. As protein: CASSIGPGGEKLFF. The full variable domain, its missing parts supplied by reference TRBV19 and TRBJ1-4, is DGGITQSPKYLFRKEGQNVTLSCEQNLNHDAMYWYRQDPGQGLRLIYYSQIVNDFQKGDIAEGYSVSREKKESFPLTVTSAQKNPTAFYLCASSIGPGGEKLFFGSGTQLSVL.